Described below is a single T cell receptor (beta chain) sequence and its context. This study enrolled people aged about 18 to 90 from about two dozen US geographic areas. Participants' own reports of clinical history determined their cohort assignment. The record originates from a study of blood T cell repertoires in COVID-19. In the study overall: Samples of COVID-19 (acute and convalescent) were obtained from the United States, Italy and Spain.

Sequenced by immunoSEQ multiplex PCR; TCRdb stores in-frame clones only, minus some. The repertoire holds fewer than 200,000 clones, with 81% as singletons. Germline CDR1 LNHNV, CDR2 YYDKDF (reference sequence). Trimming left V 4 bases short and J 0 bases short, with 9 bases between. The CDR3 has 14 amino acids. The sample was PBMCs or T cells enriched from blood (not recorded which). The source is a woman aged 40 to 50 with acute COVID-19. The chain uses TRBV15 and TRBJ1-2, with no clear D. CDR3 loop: CATSTTGANYGYTF. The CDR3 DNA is TGTGCCACCAGCACAACGGGAGCTAACTATGGCTACACCTTC. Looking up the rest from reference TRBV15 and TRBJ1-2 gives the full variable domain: DAMVIQNPRYQVTQFGKPVTLSCSQTLNHNVMYWYQQKSSQAPKLLFHYYDKDFNNEADTPDNFQSRRPNTSFCFLDIRSPGLGDTAMYLCATSTTGANYGYTFGSGTRLTVV.